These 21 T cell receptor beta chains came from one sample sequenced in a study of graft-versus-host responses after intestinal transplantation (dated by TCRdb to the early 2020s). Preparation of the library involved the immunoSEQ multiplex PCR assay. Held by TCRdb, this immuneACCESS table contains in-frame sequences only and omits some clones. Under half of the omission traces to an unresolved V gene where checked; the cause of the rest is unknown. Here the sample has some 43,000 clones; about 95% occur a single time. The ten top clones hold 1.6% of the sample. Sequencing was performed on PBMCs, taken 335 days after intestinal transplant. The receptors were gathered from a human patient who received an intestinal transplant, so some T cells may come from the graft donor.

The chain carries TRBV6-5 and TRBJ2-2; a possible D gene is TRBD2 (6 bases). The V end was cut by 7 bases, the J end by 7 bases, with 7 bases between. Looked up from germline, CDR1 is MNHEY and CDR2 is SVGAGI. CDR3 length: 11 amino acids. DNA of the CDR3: TGTGCCAGCACGGGGGTCGGGGAGCTGTTTTTT. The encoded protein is CASTGVGELFF.

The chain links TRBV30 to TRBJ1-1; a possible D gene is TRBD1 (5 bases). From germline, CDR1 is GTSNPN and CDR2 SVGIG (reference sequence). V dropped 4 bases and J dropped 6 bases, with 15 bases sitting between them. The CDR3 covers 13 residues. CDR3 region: CAWISGGFSEAFF. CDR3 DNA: TGTGCCTGGATTAGCGGGGGATTCTCTGAAGCTTTCTTT.

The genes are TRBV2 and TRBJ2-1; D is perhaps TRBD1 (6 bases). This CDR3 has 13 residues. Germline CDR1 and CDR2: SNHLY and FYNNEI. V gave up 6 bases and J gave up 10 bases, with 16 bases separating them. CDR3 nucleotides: TGTGCCAGCAGCGAAAGGGGGATTAGGGAGCAGTTCTTC. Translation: CASSERGIREQFF.

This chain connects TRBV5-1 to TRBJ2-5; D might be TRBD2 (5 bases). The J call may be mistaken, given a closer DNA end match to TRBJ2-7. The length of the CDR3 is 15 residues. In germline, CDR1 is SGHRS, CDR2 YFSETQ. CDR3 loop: CASSLREIGYNEQYF. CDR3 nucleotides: TGCGCCAGCAGCCTCCGGGAAATAGGGTATAACGAGCAGTACTTC.

CDR3 loop: CSAIADGYTF. As DNA, the CDR3 is TGCAGTGCTATCGCCGATGGCTACACCTTC. V usage is TRBV20-1 and J usage is TRBJ1-2; D not resolved. The CDR3 sequence is 10 residues long. CDR1 DFQATT and CDR2 SNEGSKA come from the germline V gene (reference sequence). V shed 4 bases and J shed 6 bases, with 6 bases lying between them.

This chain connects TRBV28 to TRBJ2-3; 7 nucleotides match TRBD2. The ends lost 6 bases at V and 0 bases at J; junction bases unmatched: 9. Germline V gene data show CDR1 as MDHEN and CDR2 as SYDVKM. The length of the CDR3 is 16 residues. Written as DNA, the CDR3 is TGTGCCAGCAGGGCGGGAGATTATGCTAGCACAGATACGCAGTATTTT. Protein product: CASRAGDYASTDTQYF.

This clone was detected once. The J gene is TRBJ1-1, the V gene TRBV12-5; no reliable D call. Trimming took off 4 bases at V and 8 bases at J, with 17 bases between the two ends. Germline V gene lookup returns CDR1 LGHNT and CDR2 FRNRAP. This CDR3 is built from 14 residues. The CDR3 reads CASGSGFQGSEAFF. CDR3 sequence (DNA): TGTGCTAGTGGTTCGGGGTTCCAAGGGTCGGAAGCTTTCTTT.

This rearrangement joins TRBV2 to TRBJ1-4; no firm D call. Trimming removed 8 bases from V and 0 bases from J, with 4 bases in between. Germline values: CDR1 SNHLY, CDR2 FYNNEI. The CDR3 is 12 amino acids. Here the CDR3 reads CASEATNEKLFF. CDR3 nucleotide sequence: TGTGCCAGCGAAGCAACTAATGAAAAACTGTTTTTT.

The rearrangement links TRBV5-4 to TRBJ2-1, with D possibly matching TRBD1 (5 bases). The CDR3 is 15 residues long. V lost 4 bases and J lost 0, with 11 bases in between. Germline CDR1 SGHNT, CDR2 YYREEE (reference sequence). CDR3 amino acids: CASSQQAFSYNEQFF. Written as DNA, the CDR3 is TGTGCCAGCAGCCAACAGGCCTTCTCCTACAATGAGCAGTTCTTC.

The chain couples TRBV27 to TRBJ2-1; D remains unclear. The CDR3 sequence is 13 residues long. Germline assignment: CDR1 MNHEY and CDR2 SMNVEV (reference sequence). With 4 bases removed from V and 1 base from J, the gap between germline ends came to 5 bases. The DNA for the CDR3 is TGTGCCAGCAGTTACGGTTCCTACAATGAGCAGTTCTTC. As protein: CASSYGSYNEQFF.

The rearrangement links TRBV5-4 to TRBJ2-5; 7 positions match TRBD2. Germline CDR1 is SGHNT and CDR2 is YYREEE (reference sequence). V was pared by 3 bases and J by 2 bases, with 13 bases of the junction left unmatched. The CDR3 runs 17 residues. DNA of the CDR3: TGTGCCAGCAGCTCACAGCCTCGGGCTAGCGGACAAGAGACCCAGTACTTC. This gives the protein CASSSQPRASGQETQYF.

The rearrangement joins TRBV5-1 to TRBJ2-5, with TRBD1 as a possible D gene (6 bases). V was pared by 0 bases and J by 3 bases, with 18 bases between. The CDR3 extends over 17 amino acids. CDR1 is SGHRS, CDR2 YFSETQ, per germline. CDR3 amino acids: CASSLASITGREETQYF. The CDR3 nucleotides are TGCGCCAGCAGCTTGGCCAGCATTACAGGGAGAGAAGAGACCCAGTACTTC.

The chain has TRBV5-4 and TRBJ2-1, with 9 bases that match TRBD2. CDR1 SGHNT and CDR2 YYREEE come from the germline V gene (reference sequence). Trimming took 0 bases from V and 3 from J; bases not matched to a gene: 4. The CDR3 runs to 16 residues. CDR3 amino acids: CASSLGDSGSYNEQFF. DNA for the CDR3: TGTGCCAGCAGCTTGGGAGATAGCGGGAGCTACAATGAGCAGTTCTTC.

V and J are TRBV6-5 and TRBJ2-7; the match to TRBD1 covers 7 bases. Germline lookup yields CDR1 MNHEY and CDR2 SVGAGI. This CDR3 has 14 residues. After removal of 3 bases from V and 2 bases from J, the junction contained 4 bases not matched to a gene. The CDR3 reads CASSYRQGAYEQYF. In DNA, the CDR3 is TGTGCCAGCAGTTATAGACAGGGCGCCTACGAGCAGTACTTC.

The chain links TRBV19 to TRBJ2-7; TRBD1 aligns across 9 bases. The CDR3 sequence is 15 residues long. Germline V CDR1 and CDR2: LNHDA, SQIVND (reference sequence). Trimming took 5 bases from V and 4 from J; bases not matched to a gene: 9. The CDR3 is CASSPSDRGTYEQYF. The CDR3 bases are TGTGCCAGTAGTCCTTCGGACAGGGGTACTTACGAGCAGTACTTC.

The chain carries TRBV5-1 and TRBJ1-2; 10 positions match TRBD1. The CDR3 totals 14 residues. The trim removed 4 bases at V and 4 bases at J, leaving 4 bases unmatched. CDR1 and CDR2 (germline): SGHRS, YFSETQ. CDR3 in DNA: TGCGCCAGCAGCGTCGGGACAGGGGTCTATGGCTACACCTTC. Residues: CASSVGTGVYGYTF. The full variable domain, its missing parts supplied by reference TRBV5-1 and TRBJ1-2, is KAGVTQTPRYLIKTRGQQVTLSCSPISGHRSVSWYQQTPGQGLQFLFEYFSETQRNKGNFPGRFSGRQFSNSRSEMNVSTLELGDSALYLCASSVGTGVYGYTFGSGTRLTVV.

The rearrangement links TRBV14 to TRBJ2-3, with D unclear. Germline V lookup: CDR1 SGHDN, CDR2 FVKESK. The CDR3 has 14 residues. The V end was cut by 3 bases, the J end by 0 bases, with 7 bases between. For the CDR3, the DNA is TGTGCCAGCAGCCAGCTCGGGAGCACAGATACGCAGTATTTT. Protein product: CASSQLGSTDTQYF.

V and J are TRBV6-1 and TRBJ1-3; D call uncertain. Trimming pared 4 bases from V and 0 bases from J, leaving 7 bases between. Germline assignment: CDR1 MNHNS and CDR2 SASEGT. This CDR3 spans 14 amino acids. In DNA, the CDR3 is TGTGCCAGCAGTGTCCAGAGCTCTGGAAACACCATATATTTT. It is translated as CASSVQSSGNTIYF.

CDR3 in DNA: TGTGCCAGCAGCTTTTACAATCAGCCCCAGCATTTT. Translation: CASSFYNQPQHF. This chain joins TRBV7-2 and TRBJ1-5; the D is unclear. The germline gives CDR1 SGHTA, CDR2 FQGNSA. Trimming removed 3 bases at V and 3 bases at J, with 3 bases between. CDR3 length: 12 amino acids.

CDR3 loop: CASSIVSGNTEAFF. The CDR3 coding sequence is TGTGCCAGTAGTATAGTTTCGGGGAACACTGAAGCTTTCTTT. The chain carries TRBV19 and TRBJ1-1; no reliable D call. CDR3 length: 14 residues. The ends were cut back, 1 base at V and 1 base at J, with 7 bases in the middle. CDR1 and CDR2 (germline): LNHDA, SQIVND (reference sequence).

The CDR3 nucleotides read TGTGCCAGCAGTTTAGGACCTCAGGAGGTGAAGCCCCAGCATTTT. Amino acid sequence: CASSLGPQEVKPQHF. The rearrangement uses TRBV28 and TRBJ1-5, with D uncertain. Germline V gene sequence: CDR1 MDHEN, CDR2 SYDVKM. The CDR3 is made up of 15 amino acids. The germline V and J ends were trimmed by 2 bases and 8 bases, with 16 bases remaining between them.